This paragraph reports one TCR beta chain. Its antigen is still unknown. This entry belongs to a study of identical twins. Points from the study as a whole: Potential partial confounding of zero-insertion analyses by invariant MAIT and iNKT cells was noted.

TCRdb processed the 5' RACE reads anew with MiXCR; each CDR3 protein has one entry. The sample contains 450,000 to 650,000 distinct CDR3 sequences, approximately 10% of which appear only once. These data also formed part of another study, on yellow fever vaccine responses in identical twins.

The TCR sequence derives from a woman aged 18-29 years in good health. Specimen: PBMCs.

The CDR3 nucleotides read TGTGCCACTGCAAACAGGGGGATCTACGAGCAGTACTTC. This encodes CATANRGIYEQYF. V is TRBV12-3 or TRBV12-4 and J is TRBJ2-7, with 8 bases that match TRBD1. With 10 bases clipped from V and 3 bases from J, the junction kept 8 bases outside the gene matches. The CDR3 contains 13 residues.